The 22 T cell receptor beta chains listed next were all sequenced from one sample in a study of identical twins (dated by TCRdb to about 2016). The protocol used for the library was 5' RACE. The listed sequencing device is Illumina HiSeq 2000. Using fastp at Q25 and MiXCR, TCRdb reprocessed the public reads and kept productive beta chains. Every CDR3 protein is listed once, alongside the most common genes and DNA of its rows. The sample includes 450,000 or so distinct CDR3 sequences, with roughly 18% observed a single time. The top ten clonotypes cover about 12% of the sample. The sample taken for sequencing was naive T cells sorted from blood. The sample's cell subset or site label, in plain terms: cells isolated with a human naive T-cell isolation kit. Source of these receptors: a man in his fifties or sixties in good health.

This clonotype was seen ten or more times. The chain joins TRBV6-2 or TRBV6-3 to TRBJ2-7; D remains ambiguous. This CDR3 contains 20 residues. V gave up 2 bases and J gave up 0 bases, with 26 bases separating them. CDR1 is MNHEY and CDR2 is SVGEGT in the germline V gene. The CDR3 protein is CASSYTDSLSNIPSSYEQYF. CDR3 in DNA: TGTGCCAGCAGTTACACCGACTCCCTTTCAAATATTCCCAGCTCCTACGAGCAGTACTTC.

The sample holds many counts of this clonotype. V is TRBV10-3 and J is TRBJ2-1; no firm D call. Germline CDR1 ENHRY, CDR2 SYGVKD. This CDR3 has 12 residues. Trimming took 4 bases from V and 5 from J, leaving 6 bases between them. The DNA of the CDR3 is TGTGCCATCAGTGGGACCAACAATGAGCAGTTCTTC. Protein product: CAISGTNNEQFF.

The chain carries TRBV9 and TRBJ2-1; 8 bases match TRBD2. Looked up from germline, CDR1 is SGDLS and CDR2 is YYNGEE. The V segment lost 0 bases and the J segment 7 bases; nucleotides outside the gene matches: 6. The CDR3 is 15 residues long. The CDR3 is CASSVGSGSHNEQFF. The CDR3 DNA follows: TGTGCCAGCAGCGTAGGAAGCGGGAGTCATAATGAGCAGTTCTTC.

The chain carries TRBV7-6 and TRBJ2-3; weak D call: TRBD2 (5 bases). The CDR3 is 15 amino acids. Trimming left V 1 base short and J 0 bases short, with 8 bases between. CDR1 is SGHVS and CDR2 is FNYEAQ in the germline V gene. CDR3 amino acids: CASSLGTVSTDTQYF. The CDR3 nucleotides are TGTGCCAGCAGCTTAGGGACTGTTAGCACAGATACGCAGTATTTT.

The chain employs TRBV12-3 or TRBV12-4 and TRBJ1-2; unclear D gene. With 2 bases removed from V and 8 bases from J, the gap between germline ends came to 9 bases. The CDR3 runs 12 residues. The CDR3 loop is CASSLRASGYTF. The CDR3 DNA sequence: TGTGCCAGCAGTTTAAGGGCGTCAGGCTACACCTTC.

In this sample, this clonotype turned up a few times. V usage is TRBV4-2 and J usage is TRBJ1-2; no firm D call. Germline V gives CDR1 LGHNA, CDR2 YNFKEQ. The V end lost 1 base, the J end lost 2 bases, and 11 bases lay between the germline ends. This CDR3 is 15 amino acids long. The CDR3 DNA reads as TGTGCCAGCAGCCAAGCCGAACTTCCAAACTATGGCTACACCTTC. The encoded protein is CASSQAELPNYGYTF.

This clonotype occurred many times. The chain joins TRBV12-3 or TRBV12-4 to TRBJ2-7, with TRBD2 matching 14 bases. The CDR3 has 14 residues. Unmatched junction bases numbered 2, after V lost 6 bases and J lost 4 bases. The CDR3: CASSRLAGGYEQYF. The CDR3, as DNA: TGTGCCAGCAGCCGACTAGCGGGAGGGTACGAGCAGTACTTC.

This clonotype was detected a few times. This chain uses TRBV5-5 with TRBJ2-2, with 8 bases lining up with TRBD1. The length of the CDR3 is 16 residues. Germline CDR1 and CDR2: SGHKS and YYEKEE (reference sequence). After removal of 1 base from V and 4 bases from J, the junction contained 6 bases not matched to a gene. CDR3 coding DNA: TGTGCCAGCAGCTTGTTGGGACAGGTCCGCACCGGGGAGCTGTTTTTT. It codes for CASSLLGQVRTGELFF.

The gene calls are TRBV7-2 and TRBJ2-7; D gene unclear. This CDR3 has 12 residues. Germline-derived CDR1 and CDR2 are SGHTA and FQGNSA. V was trimmed by 2 bases and J by 7 bases, leaving 9 bases between them. Here the CDR3 DNA reads TGTGCCAGCAGCTTATTCGAGAGAGAGCAGTACTTC. This encodes CASSLFEREQYF.

This clonotype was recorded many times. The chain has TRBV27 and TRBJ1-2, with a weak D call TRBD1 (6 bases). The germline gives CDR1 MNHEY, CDR2 SMNVEV (reference sequence). V was cut by 5 bases and J by 4 bases, with 14 bases left in between. CDR3 length: 14 amino acids. The DNA for the CDR3 is TGTGCCAGCAGTAGCCGCACAGGGATCTATGGCTACACCTTC. It yields the protein CASSSRTGIYGYTF.

This clonotype was recorded a few times. V gene TRBV7-2 combines with J gene TRBJ2-5; TRBD2 matches at 10 bases. J lost 4 bases, V lost 5 bases, and 4 bases had no gene match. The CDR3 is made up of 14 amino acids. From germline, CDR1 is SGHTA and CDR2 FQGNSA. The CDR3 DNA follows: TGTGCCAGCAGCGTTAGCGGGGGGCCAGAGACCCAGTACTTC. Translation gives CASSVSGGPETQYF.

Many counts were recorded for this clonotype. J is TRBJ2-7 and V is TRBV18, with unresolved D. Deletions cut 5 bases from V and 3 bases from J, with 8 bases between. CDR3 size: 12 residues. CDR1 is KGHSH and CDR2 is LQKENI in the germline V gene. In nucleotides, the CDR3 is TGTGCCAGCTCAGCTCAGCGCTACGAGCAGTACTTC. Translation gives CASSAQRYEQYF.

This clonotype was seen more than once but under ten times. The chain recombines TRBV12-3 or TRBV12-4 with TRBJ2-1, with 8 bases lining up with TRBD2. Trimming removed 1 base from V and 15 bases from J; junction bases left unmatched: 5. This CDR3 has 12 residues. CDR3 bases: TGTGCCAGCAGTTTAGATGGGACTAGAACGTTCTTC. Translation: CASSLDGTRTFF.

The genes are TRBV10-3 and TRBJ2-1; TRBD1 is a possible D gene (5 bases). The length of the CDR3 is 14 residues. The germline V gene encodes CDR1 ENHRY and CDR2 SYGVKD. Trimming shortened V by 7 bases and J by 0 bases, and 10 bases separated the two germline ends. The DNA for the CDR3 is TGTGCCATCATGGGGCAGAGCTCCTACAATGAGCAGTTCTTC. Encoded protein: CAIMGQSSYNEQFF.

This clonotype was observed many times. This chain uses TRBV12-3 or TRBV12-4 with TRBJ2-1; no firm D call. The V gene lost 2 bases and the J gene lost 0 bases, with 8 bases spanning the gap. The CDR3 is made up of 15 amino acids. CDR3 coding DNA: TGTGCCAGCAGTTTAAGGCGGAGCTCCTACAATGAGCAGTTCTTC. It encodes CASSLRRSSYNEQFF.

The rearrangement links TRBV7-9 to TRBJ1-1, with D uncertain. Germline CDR1 SEHNR, CDR2 FQNEAQ (reference sequence). The CDR3 contains 14 residues. V gave up 4 bases and J gave up 6 bases, with 15 bases separating them. The CDR3 region is CASSSPGIASEAFF. CDR3 nucleotides: TGTGCCAGCAGCTCTCCCGGGATAGCGTCTGAAGCTTTCTTT.

This clonotype has ten or more counts. V usage is TRBV20-1 and J usage is TRBJ2-1, with 11 bases that match TRBD2. Looked up from germline, CDR1 is DFQATT and CDR2 is SNEGSKA (reference sequence). Losses at the gene ends were 0 bases for V and 9 bases for J; bases not matched to a gene: 7. This CDR3 contains 15 residues. The CDR3 nucleotides read TGCAGTGCTAGAGAGGGTAGCGGGAGGGCCAGTGAGCAGTTCTTC. Translation: CSAREGSGRASEQFF.

The chain carries TRBV10-3 and TRBJ2-2, with D maybe TRBD1 (5 bases). Between the trimmed V and J ends, which lost 2 bases and 4 bases, there was a span of 8 bases. CDR1 and CDR2 (germline): ENHRY, SYGVKD. The CDR3 has 14 residues. CDR3 region: CAISERQSTGELFF. The CDR3 DNA follows: TGTGCCATCAGTGAGAGACAGAGCACCGGGGAGCTGTTTTTT.

This clonotype has only a few counts. The genes are TRBV27 and TRBJ2-7, with D perhaps TRBD1 (6 bases). The length of the CDR3 is 13 residues. Germline CDR1 reads MNHEY; CDR2 reads SMNVEV (reference sequence). The germline V and J ends were trimmed by 5 bases and 5 bases, with 13 bases remaining between them. Here the CDR3 DNA reads TGTGCCAGCAGTACGAGGACAGCGAACGAGCAGTACTTC. It encodes CASSTRTANEQYF.

This clonotype was detected ten times or more. The rearrangement joins TRBV4-3 to TRBJ2-7; the D is unclear. Trimming cost V 1 base and J 4 bases, with 11 bases left between them. The germline gives CDR1 LGHNA, CDR2 YSLEER. CDR3 length: 14 amino acids. CDR3 in amino acids: CASSQAFGSYEQYF. DNA of the CDR3: TGCGCCAGCAGCCAAGCCTTTGGAAGTTACGAGCAGTACTTC.

This clonotype appeared many times. The V and J genes are TRBV5-1 and TRBJ2-7; the D is unclear. This CDR3 is 13 amino acids long. The V gene lost 0 bases and the J gene lost 5 bases, with 9 bases spanning the gap. Germline CDR1 is SGHRS and CDR2 is YFSETQ. The chain's CDR3 is CASSLALWNEQYF. The CDR3 DNA follows: TGCGCCAGCAGCTTGGCCCTGTGGAACGAGCAGTACTTC.

CDR3 in DNA: TGTGCCAGCAGCTTAGTATCGGGGAGGAGGGATACGCAGTATTTT. Protein sequence: CASSLVSGRRDTQYF. V gene TRBV7-2 combines with J gene TRBJ2-3, with D maybe TRBD2 (6 bases). This CDR3 contains 15 residues. In germline, CDR1 is SGHTA, CDR2 FQGNSA. The V and J ends lost 1 base and 6 bases respectively, with 14 bases between them.